This T cell receptor (beta chain) was identified in a study of blood T cell repertoires in COVID-19. CDR3 length equals 14 residues. The germline V gene encodes CDR1 SGHDT and CDR2 YYEEEE. With V trimmed by 4 bases and J by 3 bases, 5 bases remained unmatched. Repertoires were generated with immunoSEQ multiplex PCR, while TCRdb's copy carries only in-frame clones and drops some. The sample carries fewer than 110,000 clones, 70% to 90% recorded once. The chain has TRBV5-6 and TRBJ2-7, with 9 positions matching TRBD1. Sequencing input: peripheral blood. This receptor was taken from a human donor in a cohort sampled during active COVID-19. CDR3: CASSRGTGYYEQYF. CDR3 DNA sequence: TGTGCCAGCAGCCGGGGGACAGGGTACTACGAGCAGTACTTC.